This T cell receptor beta chain was retrieved from a study of shared clonotypes between healthy human individuals (dated by TCRdb to the early 2020s). With regard to the full study: The cohort comprised a couple of women and a few men aged 18 to 49 years. To increase sequencing depth and limit assay-specific biases, TCR repertoire library preparation and sequencing were carried out by different laboratories using diverse techniques. To estimate repertoire size and how much clonotypes are shared between individuals, the study performed deep sequencing of blood TCR repertoires from about five healthy adults. Leukapheresis yielded between about 0.9 and 9.5 billion PBMCs per donor. Overall study results and their limits: Sampling was restricted to blood, and TCR repertoires in tissue are likely to differ from TCR repertoires in blood. Based on pairwise subsampling, the degree of clonotype sharing among donors was expected to be affected by sequencing depth. Because the study included only a small number of donors, the genetic and exposure-history diversity represented was limited.

In the case of this clone: The antigen it recognizes is unknown. No much larger clonotype is one base removed from it; base qualities were not supplied.

TCR CDR3 regions were amplified from genomic DNA by multiplex PCR using the deep immunoSEQ assay. Genomic DNA extracted from each cell subset was distributed evenly over all wells of several immunoSEQ 96-well plates, and each plate served as one replicate. For unsorted PBMC, approximately 0.3 ug of genomic DNA, equivalent to approximately 30,000 T cell genomes, went into each replicate PCR. Genomic DNA from unsorted PBMC was sequenced over ten immunoSEQ deep assay plates. Purified libraries were measured with a Qubit 3.0 fluorometer, size-checked on a Bioanalyzer 2100, and measured again with the KAPA Library Quantification kit. Every immunoSEQ 96-well plate was sequenced on a separate single-read 150-cycle Illumina NextSeq 550 flow cell. The source study handled its data this way. Because only junctional sequences without quality scores were contained in the immunoSEQ output, filtering matching that applied to full-length reads could not be performed. Sequences were annotated with PyIR, a Python wrapper for IgBLAST v1.9, using IMGT germline references to assign V/J genes and CDR3. Reads were removed for weak V/J assignments (E-value above 1e-6), missing CDR3, stop codons, out-of-frame junctions, or ambiguous translated residues. V3J clonotypes were defined as sequences sharing the same inferred V gene, J gene, and CDR3 amino acid sequence. To compute the percentage overlap between repertoires, the number of shared unique clonotypes was divided by the size of the smaller repertoire. Three approaches were used to assess repertoire richness: RTK rarefaction, the Chao1 estimator, and Recon v2.1 estimates of unobserved clonotypes. TCRdb limited this immuneACCESS table to in-frame rearrangements with V and J called. A share of clones is missing; checked studies link under half to unresolved V genes, and the rest is unexplained. V and J calls plus clone size are reproduced from that table; the DNA served to infer D and trimming. The sample contains some 490,000 clones, approximately 81% of them found a single time. The ten largest clonotypes hold about 12% of the sample.

The germline V gene provides CDR1 SGHRS and CDR2 YFSETQ. The CDR3 goes from the cysteine to the phenylalanine over 13 residues. The entry retains the CDR3 DNA only, 39 bases that are in frame from base 1. V was cut back by 0 bases and J by 7 bases, leaving a gap of 7 bases between them. The donors were healthy, HIV-negative adults who had no recently reported acute infections or vaccinations. Every donor was a Caucasian adult residing in Nashville, Tennessee, USA. In the unsorted samples, 90 million to 100 million PBMCs were counted, and genomic DNA was extracted using the QIAamp DNA Blood Mini kit. Blood was obtained by leukapheresis, after which PBMCs were separated by Ficoll-Histopaque density gradient centrifugation and cryopreserved in liquid nitrogen vapor phase.

Sequenced: PBMCs. Recombination connected TRBV5-1 to TRBJ1-4, with the D gene too uncertain to name. The clonotype comes from a woman aged 40 to 55 in good health. Some clones in this sample may be carry-over from other donors' samples. This receptor carries the CDR3 CASSLGVSEKLFF. The DNA is as follows: TGCGCCAGCAGCTTGGGGGTATCTGAAAAACTGTTTTTT.